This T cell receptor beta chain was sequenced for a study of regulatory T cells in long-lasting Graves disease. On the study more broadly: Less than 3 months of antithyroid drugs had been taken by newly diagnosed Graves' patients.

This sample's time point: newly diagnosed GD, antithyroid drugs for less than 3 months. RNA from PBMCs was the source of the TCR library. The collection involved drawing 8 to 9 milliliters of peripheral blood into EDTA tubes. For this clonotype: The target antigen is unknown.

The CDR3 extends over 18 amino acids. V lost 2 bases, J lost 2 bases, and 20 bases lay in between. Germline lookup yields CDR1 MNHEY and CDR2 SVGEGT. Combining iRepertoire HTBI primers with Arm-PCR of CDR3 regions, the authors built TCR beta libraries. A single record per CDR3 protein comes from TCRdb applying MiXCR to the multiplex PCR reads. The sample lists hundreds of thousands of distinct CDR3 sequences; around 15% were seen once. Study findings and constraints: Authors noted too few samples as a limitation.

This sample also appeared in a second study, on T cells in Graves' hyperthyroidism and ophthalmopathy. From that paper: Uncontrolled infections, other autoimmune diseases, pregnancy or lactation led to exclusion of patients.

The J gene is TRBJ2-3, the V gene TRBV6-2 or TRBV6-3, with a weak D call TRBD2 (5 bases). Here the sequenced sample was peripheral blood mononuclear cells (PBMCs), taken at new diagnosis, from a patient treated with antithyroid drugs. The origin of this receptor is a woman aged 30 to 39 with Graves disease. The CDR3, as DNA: TGTGCCAGCAGTTACGGGGTCCTAGCTTCCCGCCACACAGATACGCAGTATTTT. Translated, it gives CASSYGVLASRHTDTQYF.